The 30 T cell receptor beta chains in this list originate from one sample, sequenced in a study of blood T cell repertoires in COVID-19. Produced via immunoSEQ multiplex PCR; TCRdb's table is partial and in-frame only. The data hold roughly 130,000 clones, with roughly 90% observed a single time. The material sequenced was peripheral blood. Source of these receptors: a man aged 55 to 70 with COVID-19, enrolled during active disease.

V usage is TRBV7-2 and J usage is TRBJ2-7; TRBD2 is a possible D gene (6 bases). Germline V gene data show CDR1 as SGHTA and CDR2 as FQGNSA. Deletions cut 3 bases from V and 6 bases from J, with 15 bases between. The CDR3 extends over 14 amino acids. CDR3 bases: TGTGCCAGCAGCTTCGCCTCGTGGGGAGGCGAGCAGTACTTC. Amino acids: CASSFASWGGEQYF.

The rearrangement links TRBV19 to TRBJ2-1; 12 bases match TRBD2. Germline V lookup: CDR1 LNHDA, CDR2 SQIVND (reference sequence). With 4 bases clipped from V and 7 bases from J, the junction kept 11 bases outside the gene matches. There are 17 residues in the CDR3. The CDR3 bases are TGTGCCAGTAGTACGGGTTCAACTAGCGGGAGGCGTAATGAGCAGTTCTTC. Translation gives CASSTGSTSGRRNEQFF. The full variable domain, with the rest looked up from reference TRBV19 and TRBJ2-1, is DGGITQSPKYLFRKEGQNVTLSCEQNLNHDAMYWYRQDPGQGLRLIYYSQIVNDFQKGDIAEGYSVSREKKESFPLTVTSAQKNPTAFYLCASSTGSTSGRRNEQFFGPGTRLTVL.

The rearrangement joins TRBV23-1 to TRBJ2-1, with D perhaps matching TRBD2 (5 bases). TRBV23-1 is reported as an ORF; its role is uncertain. This CDR3 has 13 amino acids. V was trimmed by 2 bases and J by 7 bases, leaving 9 bases between them. The CDR3 region is CASSQRTGNEQFF. CDR3 in DNA: TGCGCCAGCAGTCAACGGACGGGGAATGAGCAGTTCTTC.

V is TRBV24-1 and J is TRBJ1-5; 8 bases are shared with TRBD1. This CDR3 spans 15 amino acids. Germline-derived CDR1 and CDR2 are KGHDR and SFDVKD. The V segment lost 3 bases and the J segment 4 bases; nucleotides outside the gene matches: 4. The CDR3 region has the DNA TGTGCCACCAGTGATACGAGGACAGGGAATCAGCCCCAGCATTTT. The encoded protein is CATSDTRTGNQPQHF.

This rearrangement joins TRBV28 to TRBJ1-4; D may be TRBD1 (6 bases). Germline assignment: CDR1 MDHEN and CDR2 SYDVKM. V gave up 4 bases and J gave up 4 bases, with 16 bases separating them. The CDR3 is made up of 16 amino acids. The DNA of the CDR3 is TGTGCCAGCAGTTCCCAAGGACAGTCGATTAATGAAAAACTGTTTTTT. Its protein product is CASSSQGQSINEKLFF.

The chain links TRBV2 to TRBJ1-4; D gene unclear. The CDR3 sequence is 16 residues long. CDR1 and CDR2 (germline): SNHLY, FYNNEI. Trimming shortened V by 2 bases and J by 0 bases, and 10 bases separated the two germline ends. In DNA form, the CDR3 reads TGTGCCAGCAGTGAATACCAGCGAGCAACTAATGAAAAACTGTTTTTT. Its translation is CASSEYQRATNEKLFF.

This clone has only one observation. The gene calls are TRBV18 and TRBJ2-7; 9 bases line up with TRBD2. In germline, CDR1 is KGHSH, CDR2 LQKENI. CDR3 length: 13 residues. Trimming cost V 4 bases and J 6 bases; bases outside gene matches: 4. The CDR3 sequence is CASSLRGGGEQYF. Here the CDR3 DNA reads TGTGCCAGCTCACTGCGCGGGGGGGGCGAGCAGTACTTC.

This clone was seen only once. The chain employs TRBV9 and TRBJ1-3; D is unresolved. Germline loops: CDR1 SGDLS, CDR2 YYNGEE. The CDR3 length is 17 residues. The ends were cut back, 1 base at V and 0 bases at J, with 14 bases in the middle. CDR3: CASSVTWRTSSGNTIYF. The CDR3 DNA is TGTGCCAGCAGCGTAACCTGGAGAACTTCCTCTGGAAACACCATATATTTT.

This chain joins TRBV5-1 and TRBJ1-1; TRBD1 agrees at 9 bases. With 4 bases clipped from V and 1 base from J, the junction kept 5 bases outside the gene matches. Germline V lookup: CDR1 SGHRS, CDR2 YFSETQ. There are 15 residues in the CDR3. CDR3: CASSGGTGTNTEAFF. In DNA, the CDR3 is TGCGCCAGCAGCGGGGGGACAGGGACGAACACTGAAGCTTTCTTT.

V and J are TRBV27 and TRBJ1-2; 7 nucleotides align to TRBD1. This CDR3 comprises 15 residues. V trimming: 6 bases; J trimming: 1 base; junction bases outside the gene matches: 8. The germline CDR1 and CDR2 sequences are MNHEY and SMNVEV (reference sequence). The DNA of the CDR3 is TGTGCCAGCAGCCGGGGACAGAACTATAACTATGGCTACACCTTC. It specifies CASSRGQNYNYGYTF.

CDR3 DNA sequence: TGTGCCAGCAGCACGACAGGGGTAAACACCGGGGAGCTGTTTTTT. Its translation is CASSTTGVNTGELFF. V and J are TRBV5-6 and TRBJ2-2; TRBD1 aligns across 8 bases. CDR1 SGHDT and CDR2 YYEEEE come from the germline V gene. The CDR3 is 15 residues long. Losses at the gene ends were 4 bases for V and 2 bases for J; bases not matched to a gene: 4.

In its sample, this clone was seen once. The gene calls are TRBV30 and TRBJ2-7, with 8 bases identical to TRBD2. Germline CDR1 is GTSNPN and CDR2 is SVGIG (reference sequence). The ends lost 0 bases at V and 5 bases at J; junction bases unmatched: 6. The CDR3 has 14 amino acids. The CDR3 DNA follows: TGTGCCTGGAGTGTACCGGGGGGGATCCACGAGCAGTACTTC. Translation gives CAWSVPGGIHEQYF.

This sequence joins TRBV5-1 and TRBJ2-5, with TRBD2 matching over 14 bases. This CDR3 has 16 amino acids. The germline gives CDR1 SGHRS, CDR2 YFSETQ. V was clipped by 0 bases and J by 5 bases; unmatched bases: 3. For the CDR3, the DNA is TGCGCCAGCAGCTTGGCGGGACTAGCGGGAGAGGAGACCCAGTACTTC. Encoded protein: CASSLAGLAGEETQYF.

The J gene is TRBJ1-5, the V gene TRBV19, with D possibly TRBD1 on 6 matching bases. The CDR3 runs 15 residues. V was trimmed by 6 bases and J by 4 bases, leaving 16 bases between them. Germline loops: CDR1 LNHDA, CDR2 SQIVND (reference sequence). The CDR3 loop is CASRPWGGRNQPQHF. CDR3 nucleotides: TGTGCCAGTAGGCCCTGGGGGGGCCGGAATCAGCCCCAGCATTTT.

The V gene is TRBV28, the J gene TRBJ1-4, with D possibly matching TRBD1 (5 bases). The CDR3 consists of 14 residues. Germline loops: CDR1 MDHEN, CDR2 SYDVKM. Between the trimmed V and J ends, which lost 5 bases and 8 bases, there was a span of 15 bases. The DNA of the CDR3 is TGTGCCAGCAGTCACGGCGGGGCTCGGGAAAAACTGTTTTTT. Translated, it gives CASSHGGAREKLFF. Full variable domain (rest looked up from reference TRBV28 and TRBJ1-4): DVKVTQSSRYLVKRTGEKVFLECVQDMDHENMFWYRQDPGLGLRLIYFSYDVKMKEKGDIPEGYSVSREKKERFSLILESASTNQTSMYLCASSHGGAREKLFFGSGTQLSVL.

The CDR3 DNA follows: TGTGCCAGCAGCAAACCCGATGAGACAGTCTCCTCTGGAAACACCATATATTTT. Protein: CASSKPDETVSSGNTIYF. The chain employs TRBV21-1 and TRBJ1-3; the D segment call TRBD1 is taken from the table without a DNA check. TRBV21-1 is an annotated pseudogene. The length of the CDR3 is 18 residues.

V is TRBV6-5 and J is TRBJ2-2; 8 bases fit TRBD1. CDR1 is MNHEY, CDR2 SVGAGI, per germline. V gave up 6 bases and J gave up 11 bases; unmatched junction bases: 5. The CDR3 runs to 12 residues. CDR3 DNA: TGTGCCAGCAGCCGGACAGGGCTTGAGCTGTTTTTT. Translation: CASSRTGLELFF.

The chain carries TRBV6-5 and TRBJ2-1, with 7 bases matching TRBD2. The CDR3 spans 14 residues. The V gene's germline CDR1 is MNHEY and CDR2 SVGAGI. The CDR3 sequence: CALRREQRTNEQFF. The DNA for the CDR3 is TGTGCTTTGCGGCGGGAGCAACGGACAAATGAGCAGTTCTTC.

The rearrangement joins TRBV5-1 to TRBJ1-6; D unresolved. V was shortened by 2 bases and J by 8 bases, with 11 bases between the two germline ends. The V gene's germline CDR1 is SGHRS and CDR2 YFSETQ. The CDR3 extends over 14 amino acids. In nucleotides, the CDR3 is TGCGCCAGCAGCTTTTCTGTTAGTGATTCACCCCTCCACTTT. This sequence encodes CASSFSVSDSPLHF.

Only one count was recorded for this clone. This chain's CDR3 is CAISRREGSWEQYF. In nucleotides, the CDR3 is TGTGCCATATCCCGACGGGAGGGGTCTTGGGAGCAGTACTTC. The chain employs TRBV6-5 and TRBJ2-7; 8 bases are a match to TRBD2. Germline V gene sequence: CDR1 MNHEY, CDR2 SVGAGI. The junction had 15 bases not matched to a gene; V was cut back by 10 bases and J by 7 bases. The CDR3 is made up of 14 amino acids.

CDR3 amino acids: CATSRDEGLAGGRADTQYF. CDR3 sequence (DNA): TGTGCCACCAGCAGAGATGAGGGACTAGCGGGAGGGAGGGCAGATACGCAGTATTTT. The chain joins TRBV15 to TRBJ2-3; TRBD2 agrees at 16 bases. Germline CDR1 and CDR2: LNHNV and YYDKDF (reference sequence). V lost 0 bases to trimming and J lost 4 bases; unmatched junction nucleotides: 7. The CDR3 contains 19 residues.

This sequence joins TRBV29-1 and TRBJ2-3, with TRBD2 identical over 8 bases. The CDR3 totals 13 residues. Germline loops: CDR1 SQVTM, CDR2 ANQGSEA. V lost 4 bases to trimming and J lost 1 base; unmatched junction nucleotides: 1. The CDR3 sequence is CSVVREGTDTQYF. The CDR3 DNA is TGCAGCGTTGTGCGGGAGGGCACAGATACGCAGTATTTT.

V gene TRBV5-1 combines with J gene TRBJ2-3, with a possible D match to TRBD2 (6 bases). V lost 4 bases, J lost 2 bases, and 14 bases lay in between. Germline V gives CDR1 SGHRS, CDR2 YFSETQ. The CDR3 covers 15 residues. CDR3 protein: CASSPEGPHTDTQYF. The CDR3 DNA follows: TGCGCCAGCAGCCCGGAGGGACCTCACACAGATACGCAGTATTTT. Variable domain in full (rest from reference TRBV5-1 and TRBJ2-3): KAGVTQTPRYLIKTRGQQVTLSCSPISGHRSVSWYQQTPGQGLQFLFEYFSETQRNKGNFPGRFSGRQFSNSRSEMNVSTLELGDSALYLCASSPEGPHTDTQYFGPGTRLTVL.

The chain has TRBV7-2 and TRBJ1-2; D is perhaps TRBD1 (6 bases). This CDR3 has 14 amino acids. With 7 bases removed from V and 4 bases from J, the gap between germline ends came to 16 bases. In germline, CDR1 is SGHTA, CDR2 FQGNSA. CDR3 nucleotides: TGTGCCAGCACACCCCCAACAGGGTTCTATGGCTACACCTTC. Translating gives CASTPPTGFYGYTF.

V usage is TRBV7-9 and J usage is TRBJ1-5; maybe TRBD1 (5 bases). The CDR3 has 14 residues. Trimming cost V 1 base and J 9 bases, with 13 bases left between them. Germline loops: CDR1 SEHNR, CDR2 FQNEAQ (reference sequence). Here the CDR3 reads CASSLGAGPRPQHF. In nucleotides, the CDR3 is TGTGCCAGCAGCTTAGGCGCAGGGCCTCGGCCCCAGCATTTT.

V and J are TRBV4-1 and TRBJ1-1, with 7 nucleotides matching TRBD1. The CDR3 sequence is 13 residues long. The V gene's germline CDR1 is MGHRA and CDR2 YSYEKL. V lost 4 bases and J lost 9; bases outside the gene matches: 8. CDR3 region: CASSPTQTGKAFF. Here the CDR3 DNA reads TGCGCCAGCAGCCCAACTCAGACAGGGAAAGCTTTCTTT.

V is TRBV4-2 and J is TRBJ1-2; D may be TRBD1 (6 bases). The CDR3 has 15 amino acids. Trimming left V 0 bases short and J 3 bases short, with 11 bases between. CDR1 is LGHNA, CDR2 YNFKEQ, per germline. CDR3 DNA: TGTGCCAGCAGCCAAGATTACAGGGAACACTATGGCTACACCTTC. Translation gives CASSQDYREHYGYTF.

The rearrangement uses TRBV4-3 and TRBJ2-3; 8 bases are a match to TRBD2. The CDR3 has 15 residues. CDR1 is LGHNA and CDR2 is YSLEER in the germline V gene. V lost 0 bases and J lost 6; bases outside the gene matches: 5. The CDR3, as DNA: TGCGCCAGCAGCCAAGATATTCCTAGCGGGGATACGCAGTATTTT. It codes for CASSQDIPSGDTQYF.

J is TRBJ1-2 and V is TRBV9; possible D gene TRBD1, 6 bases. The length of the CDR3 is 14 residues. V lost 0 bases and J 3 bases, leaving 9 bases between the germline ends. Germline V CDR1 and CDR2: SGDLS, YYNGEE. The CDR3 loop is CASSVGGPDYGYTF. CDR3 nucleotides: TGTGCCAGCAGCGTAGGGGGGCCGGACTATGGCTACACCTTC.

The V and J genes are TRBV11-3 and TRBJ2-2, with D uncertain. Germline V CDR1 and CDR2: SGHNT, YENEEA. Trimming removed 1 base at V and 2 bases at J, with 8 bases between. The CDR3 is 15 residues long. Written as DNA, the CDR3 is TGTGCCAGCAGCTTAGTTCTAGTAAACACCGGGGAGCTGTTTTTT. This sequence encodes CASSLVLVNTGELFF.